A single sample is the source of the 25 T cell receptor beta chains below, sequenced in a study of T-cell memory formation after mild COVID-19. TCRdb reanalysed the 5' RACE reads using MiXCR and keeps one entry per CDR3 protein. Of tens of thousands of distinct CDR3 sequences listed, less than 8% were seen once; the top ten hold 0.79%. The sequenced sample consisted of PBMCs or a T cell subset sorted from them (not recorded which). Receptor source: an adult who had mild COVID-19 (a few samples of this study predate the infection). Cell type and time point are not known.

There are many counts of this clonotype. CDR3 in DNA: TGCGCCAGCAGCCAAGATGTGACTAGCGGGAGAAACAATGAGCAGTTCTTC. Protein product: CASSQDVTSGRNNEQFF. The chain joins TRBV4-3 to TRBJ2-1, with 12 bases matching TRBD2. V was clipped by 0 bases and J by 5 bases; unmatched bases: 5. The CDR3 totals 17 residues. Germline CDR1 LGHNA, CDR2 YSLEER.

The chain has TRBV2 and TRBJ1-1, with D maybe TRBD1 (5 bases). The V gene's germline CDR1 is SNHLY and CDR2 FYNNEI. Trimming left V 6 bases short and J 5 bases short, with 19 bases between. The CDR3 runs 15 residues. The CDR3 DNA is TGTGCCAGCAGCCCCCCCGGGGCCGAGGGAACTGAAGCTTTCTTT. This codes for CASSPPGAEGTEAFF.

This clonotype was detected a few times. This chain connects TRBV7-2 to TRBJ2-7; TRBD1 agrees at 7 bases. With V trimmed by 5 bases and J by 7 bases, 8 bases remained unmatched. Looked up from germline, CDR1 is SGHTA and CDR2 is FQGNSA. This CDR3 has 13 amino acids. Written as DNA, the CDR3 is TGTGCCAGCAGCAGGGGACAGTCGGTAGAGCAGTACTTC. Translated, it gives CASSRGQSVEQYF.

The chain uses TRBV24-1 and TRBJ2-6, with TRBD1 as a possible D gene (5 bases). The CDR3 runs to 15 residues. Germline lookup yields CDR1 KGHDR and CDR2 SFDVKD. V gave up 4 bases and J gave up 2 bases, with 8 bases separating them. The CDR3 DNA sequence: TGTGCCACCAGTGACGGACAAGCTGGGGCCAACGTCCTGACTTTC. It encodes CATSDGQAGANVLTF.

The rearrangement joins TRBV5-4 to TRBJ2-1; 9 nucleotides align to TRBD1. Germline lookup yields CDR1 SGHNT and CDR2 YYREEE (reference sequence). V shed 4 bases, J shed 10 bases, and the junction held 9 bases outside the gene matches. The length of the CDR3 is 14 residues. The CDR3 DNA is TGTGCCAGCAGCCCGAGGGGGACAGGGTCCGAGCAGTTCTTC. This codes for CASSPRGTGSEQFF.

CDR3 in amino acids: CASSLTLVGYTF. The CDR3 nucleotides are TGTGCCAGCAGCCTCACATTAGTCGGCTACACCTTC. This chain uses TRBV7-2 with TRBJ1-2, with D hard to call. Trimming shortened V by 5 bases and J by 8 bases, and 12 bases separated the two germline ends. The CDR3 sequence is 12 residues long. Per the germline V gene, CDR1 is SGHTA and CDR2 is FQGNSA.

The chain employs TRBV20-1 and TRBJ1-1; possibly TRBD1 for D (6 bases). Germline CDR1 reads DFQATT; CDR2 reads SNEGSKA (reference sequence). CDR3 length: 14 amino acids. Trimming cost V 2 bases and J 4 bases, with 14 bases left between them. The CDR3 loop is CSARLGGLGTEAFF. CDR3 DNA sequence: TGCAGTGCTAGATTGGGGGGCCTAGGCACTGAAGCTTTCTTT.

This clonotype was seen at least ten times. The chain couples TRBV20-1 to TRBJ2-7, with 8 bases that match TRBD1. Germline V gives CDR1 DFQATT, CDR2 SNEGSKA (reference sequence). Trimming at V came to 5 bases and at J to 3 bases, leaving 6 bases not matched to a gene. The CDR3 runs 13 residues. CDR3 coding DNA: TGCAGTGCTTCGTCAGGGGGCAACTACGAGCAGTACTTC. It codes for CSASSGGNYEQYF.

This clonotype showed up many times. The rearrangement links TRBV5-5 to TRBJ1-2, with D possibly being TRBD1 (5 bases). CDR3 length: 13 residues. Germline V gene sequence: CDR1 SGHKS, CDR2 YYEKEE (reference sequence). Trimming removed 5 bases from V and 7 bases from J, with 15 bases in between. In DNA, the CDR3 is TGTGCCAGCAGTGGTGGGGCATCTATTGGCTACACCTTC. It codes for CASSGGASIGYTF.

The chain carries TRBV6-6 and TRBJ2-7; 7 bases align to TRBD1. Germline-derived CDR1 and CDR2 are MNHNY and SVGAGI (reference sequence). The CDR3 extends over 15 amino acids. After removal of 0 bases from V and 3 bases from J, the junction contained 5 bases not matched to a gene. The CDR3 loop is CASSYSSWDSYEQYF. CDR3 DNA sequence: TGTGCCAGCAGTTACTCATCTTGGGACAGCTACGAGCAGTACTTC.

V is TRBV18 and J is TRBJ2-7; D is possibly TRBD1 or TRBD2 (5 bases each). The germline V gene has CDR1 KGHSH and CDR2 LQKENI. V lost 5 bases and J lost 0, with 11 bases in between. The CDR3 length is 14 residues. DNA for the CDR3: TGTGCCAGCTCAGCAGGGACCAGCTCCTACGAGCAGTACTTC. Residues: CASSAGTSSYEQYF.

This clonotype was counted ten times or more. The chain couples TRBV4-1 to TRBJ2-4, with D possibly TRBD1 on 6 matching bases. Trimming pared 2 bases from V and 4 bases from J, leaving 12 bases between. The germline V gene has CDR1 MGHRA and CDR2 YSYEKL. The CDR3 has 15 residues. CDR3 loop: CASSQNRQEKNIQYF. CDR3 sequence (DNA): TGCGCCAGCAGCCAAAATAGACAGGAGAAAAACATTCAGTACTTC.

This clonotype is judged medium-sized. The chain uses TRBV7-9 and TRBJ2-5; D gene unclear. Trimming cost V 3 bases and J 4 bases, with 3 bases left between them. The germline CDR1 and CDR2 sequences are SEHNR and FQNEAQ (reference sequence). The CDR3 is 11 residues long. The CDR3 spells CASSLTETQYF. The CDR3 DNA sequence: TGTGCCAGCAGCTTGACAGAGACCCAGTACTTC.

This clonotype was found many times. The chain recombines TRBV5-4 with TRBJ1-1, with a possible D match to TRBD1 (5 bases). CDR1 and CDR2 from the germline V gene are SGHNT and YYREEE (reference sequence). The CDR3 spans 16 residues. Trimming left V 4 bases short and J 3 bases short, with 19 bases between. CDR3 region: CASSAGRGVIDTEAFF. The CDR3 DNA reads TGTGCCAGCAGCGCGGGACGGGGGGTTATTGACACTGAAGCTTTCTTT.

The rearrangement links TRBV6-5 to TRBJ1-1; 8 nucleotides align to TRBD1. Germline-derived CDR1 and CDR2 are MNHEY and SVGAGI. With 5 bases clipped from V and 0 bases from J, the junction kept 8 bases outside the gene matches. The CDR3 sequence is 16 residues long. CDR3 amino acids: CASSTHGQGLNTEAFF. The DNA of the CDR3 is TGTGCCAGCAGTACACACGGACAGGGTTTGAACACTGAAGCTTTCTTT.

This clonotype was counted ten times or more. V usage is TRBV7-2 and J usage is TRBJ2-1, with a weak D call TRBD2 (6 bases). The CDR3 totals 16 residues. V lost 2 bases and J 7 bases, leaving 18 bases between the germline ends. CDR1 and CDR2 from the germline V gene are SGHTA and FQGNSA. The CDR3 coding sequence is TGTGCCAGCAGCTTATATGGTTCGGGAGTAGTAAATGAGCAGTTCTTC. It translates to CASSLYGSGVVNEQFF.

This clonotype has just a few counts. The chain couples TRBV7-2 to TRBJ2-5; D gene uncertain. Germline CDR1 SGHTA, CDR2 FQGNSA. The germline V and J ends were trimmed by 5 bases and 4 bases, with 14 bases remaining between them. CDR3 length equals 14 residues. This CDR3 reads CASSRYAMGETQYF. As DNA, the CDR3 is TGTGCCAGCAGCCGTTACGCGATGGGAGAGACCCAGTACTTC.

J is TRBJ1-1 and V is TRBV27; 7 nucleotides agree with TRBD1. The J segment lost 1 base and the V segment lost 11 bases, leaving 10 bases of the junction unmatched. The germline CDR1 and CDR2 sequences are MNHEY and SMNVEV (reference sequence). This CDR3 has 14 amino acids. CDR3 sequence reads: CAAARQGGNTEAFF. In DNA form, the CDR3 reads TGTGCCGCAGCCCGACAGGGCGGGAACACTGAAGCTTTCTTT.

CDR3 protein: CASSYATAGLYGYTF. In DNA form, the CDR3 reads TGTGCCAGCAGCTATGCGACGGCCGGGCTCTATGGCTACACCTTC. The J gene is TRBJ1-2, the V gene TRBV11-1, with unresolved D. The CDR3 loop spans 15 amino acids. Germline lookup yields CDR1 SGHAT and CDR2 FQDESV (reference sequence). Trimming took 4 bases from V and 4 from J, leaving 16 bases between them.

The chain combines TRBV6-1 with TRBJ2-7; D is possibly TRBD1 (6 bases). This CDR3 contains 12 residues. The V and J ends lost 8 bases and 2 bases respectively, with 10 bases between them. Germline CDR1 reads MNHNS; CDR2 reads SASEGT. CDR3 loop: CASRDTTYEQYF. Written as DNA, the CDR3 is TGTGCCAGCCGGGACACCACCTACGAGCAGTACTTC.

This clonotype was detected many times. The rearrangement links TRBV5-6 to TRBJ2-5; weak D call: TRBD2 (6 bases). This CDR3 has 13 amino acids. CDR1 is SGHDT and CDR2 is YYEEEE in the germline V gene. V lost 4 bases and J 2 bases, leaving 9 bases between the germline ends. CDR3 bases: TGTGCCAGCAGCGTTCGGGAGCAAGAGACCCAGTACTTC. This codes for CASSVREQETQYF.

This clonotype was seen at least ten times. This chain joins TRBV10-3 and TRBJ2-1, with D possibly being TRBD2 (5 bases). CDR3 length equals 14 residues. CDR1 ENHRY and CDR2 SYGVKD come from the germline V gene. V was clipped by 3 bases and J by 7 bases, with 13 bases between them. CDR3 coding DNA: TGTGCCATCAGTGACCGGGCTAGCCGGAATGAGCAGTTCTTC. Translated: CAISDRASRNEQFF.

This clonotype was seen many times. The chain has TRBV5-1 and TRBJ2-6; D remains unclear. Trimming removed 1 base at V and 2 bases at J, with 4 bases between. Germline CDR1 SGHRS, CDR2 YFSETQ. CDR3 length equals 14 residues. The CDR3 protein is CASSLFAGANVLTF. CDR3 DNA: TGCGCCAGCAGCTTGTTTGCTGGGGCCAACGTCCTGACTTTC.

This clonotype was seen at least ten times. This chain links TRBV5-1 with TRBJ2-1, with D possibly matching TRBD1 (6 bases). V lost 1 base and J 3 bases, leaving 11 bases between the germline ends. The CDR3 contains 15 residues. CDR1 is SGHRS and CDR2 is YFSETQ in the germline V gene. The CDR3 DNA is TGCGCCAGCAGCTTGCCGACAGGAGACTACAATGAGCAGTTCTTC. Protein sequence: CASSLPTGDYNEQFF. Full variable domain (missing parts from reference TRBV5-1 and TRBJ2-1): KAGVTQTPRYLIKTRGQQVTLSCSPISGHRSVSWYQQTPGQGLQFLFEYFSETQRNKGNFPGRFSGRQFSNSRSEMNVSTLELGDSALYLCASSLPTGDYNEQFFGPGTRLTVL.

This clonotype came up many times. The rearrangement links TRBV20-1 to TRBJ2-1, with TRBD2 matching over 7 bases. With V trimmed by 0 bases and J by 0 bases, 8 bases remained unmatched. The CDR3 runs 17 residues. The germline V gene encodes CDR1 DFQATT and CDR2 SNEGSKA (reference sequence). The CDR3 DNA reads TGCAGTGCTAGAGATATTTTAGGCGGGAGCTCCTACAATGAGCAGTTCTTC. This codes for CSARDILGGSSYNEQFF.